This T cell receptor (beta chain) was found in a study of blood T cell repertoires in COVID-19. The ends were cut back, 1 base at V and 8 bases at J, with 8 bases in the middle. Germline CDR1 MDHEN, CDR2 SYDVKM. The CDR3 sequence is 12 residues long. TCRdb's copy holds only in-frame clones and misses some; the assay was immunoSEQ multiplex PCR. The table shows approximately 130,000 clones, with around 81% occurring only once. The rearrangement links TRBV28 to TRBJ1-2, with D possibly being TRBD1 (5 bases). The sequenced sample was peripheral blood. The sequence was collected from an older woman with active or convalescent COVID-19. CDR3: CASSLSTGGYTF. Here the CDR3 DNA reads TGTGCCAGCAGTTTATCTACAGGAGGCTACACCTTC.